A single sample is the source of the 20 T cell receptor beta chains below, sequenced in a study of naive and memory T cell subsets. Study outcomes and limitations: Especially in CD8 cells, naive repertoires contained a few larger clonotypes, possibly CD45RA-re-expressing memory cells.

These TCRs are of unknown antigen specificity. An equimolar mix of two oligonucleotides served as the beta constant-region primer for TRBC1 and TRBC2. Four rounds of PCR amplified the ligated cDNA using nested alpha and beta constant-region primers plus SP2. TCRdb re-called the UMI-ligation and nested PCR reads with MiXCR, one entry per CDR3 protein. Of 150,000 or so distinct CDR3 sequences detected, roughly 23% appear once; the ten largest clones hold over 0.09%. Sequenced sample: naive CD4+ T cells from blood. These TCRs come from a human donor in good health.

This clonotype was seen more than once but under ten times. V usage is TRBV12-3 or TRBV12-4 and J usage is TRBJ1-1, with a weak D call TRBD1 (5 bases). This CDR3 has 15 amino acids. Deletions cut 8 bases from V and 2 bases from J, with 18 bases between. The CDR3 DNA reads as TGTGCCAGCTATCGTGAACTGGGGGTCAACACTGAAGCTTTCTTT. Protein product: CASYRELGVNTEAFF.

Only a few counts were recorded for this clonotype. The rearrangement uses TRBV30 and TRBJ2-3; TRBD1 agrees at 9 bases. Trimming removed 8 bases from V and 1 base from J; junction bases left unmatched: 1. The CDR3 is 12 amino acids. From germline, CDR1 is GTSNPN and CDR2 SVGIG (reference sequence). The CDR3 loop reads CARTGGTDTQYF. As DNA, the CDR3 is TGTGCCCGGACAGGGGGCACAGATACGCAGTATTTT.

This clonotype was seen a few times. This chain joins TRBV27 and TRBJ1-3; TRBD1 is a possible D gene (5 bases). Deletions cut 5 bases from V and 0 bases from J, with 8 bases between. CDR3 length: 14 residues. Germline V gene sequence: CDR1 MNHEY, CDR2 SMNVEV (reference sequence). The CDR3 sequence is CASSKTASGNTIYF. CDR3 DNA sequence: TGTGCCAGCAGTAAGACAGCCTCTGGAAACACCATATATTTT.

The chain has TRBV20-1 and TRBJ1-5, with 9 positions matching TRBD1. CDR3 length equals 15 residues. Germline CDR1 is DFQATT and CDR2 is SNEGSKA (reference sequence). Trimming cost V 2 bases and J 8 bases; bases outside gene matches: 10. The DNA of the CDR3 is TGCAGTGCTAGACTCAACAGGGGGCAGGTTGAGCCCCAGCATTTT. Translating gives CSARLNRGQVEPQHF.

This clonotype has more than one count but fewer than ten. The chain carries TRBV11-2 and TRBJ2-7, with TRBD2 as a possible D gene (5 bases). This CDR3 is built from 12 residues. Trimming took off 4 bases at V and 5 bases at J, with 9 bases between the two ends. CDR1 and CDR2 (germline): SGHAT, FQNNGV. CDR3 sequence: CASSSYGDEQYF. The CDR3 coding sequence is TGTGCCAGCAGCTCTTACGGGGACGAGCAGTACTTC. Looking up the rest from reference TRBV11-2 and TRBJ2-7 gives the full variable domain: EAGVAQSPRYKIIEKRQSVAFWCNPISGHATLYWYQQILGQGPKLLIQFQNNGVVDDSQLPKDRFSAERLKGVDSTLKIQPAKLEDSAVYLCASSSYGDEQYFGPGTRLTVT.

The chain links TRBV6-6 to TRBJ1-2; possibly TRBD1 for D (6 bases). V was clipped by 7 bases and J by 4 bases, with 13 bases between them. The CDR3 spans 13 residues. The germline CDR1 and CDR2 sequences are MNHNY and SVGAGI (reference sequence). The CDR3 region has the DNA TGTGCCAGCACCAAGGGGGAGGGCTATGGCTACACCTTC. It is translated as CASTKGEGYGYTF.

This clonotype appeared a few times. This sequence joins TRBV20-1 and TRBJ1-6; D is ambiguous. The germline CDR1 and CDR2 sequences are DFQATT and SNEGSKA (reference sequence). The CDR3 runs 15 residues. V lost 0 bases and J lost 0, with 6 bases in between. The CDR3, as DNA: TGCAGTGCTAGAGAGGGAGTCTCCTATAATTCACCCCTCCACTTT. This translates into CSAREGVSYNSPLHF.

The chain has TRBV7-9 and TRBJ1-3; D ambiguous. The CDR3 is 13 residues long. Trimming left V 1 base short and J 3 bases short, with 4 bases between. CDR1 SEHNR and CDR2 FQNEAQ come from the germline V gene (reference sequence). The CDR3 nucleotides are TGTGCCAGCAGCTTAGACAGTGGAAACACCATATATTTT. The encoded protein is CASSLDSGNTIYF. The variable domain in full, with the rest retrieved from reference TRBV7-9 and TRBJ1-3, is DTGVSQNPRHKITKRGQNVTFRCDPISEHNRLYWYRQTLGQGPEFLTYFQNEAQLEKSRLLSDRFSAERPKGSFSTLEIQRTEQGDSAMYLCASSLDSGNTIYFGEGSWLTVV.

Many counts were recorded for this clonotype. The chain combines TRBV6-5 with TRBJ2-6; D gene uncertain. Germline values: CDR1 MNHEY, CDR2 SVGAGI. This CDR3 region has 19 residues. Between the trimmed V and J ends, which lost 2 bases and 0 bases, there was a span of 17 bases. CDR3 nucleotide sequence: TGTGCCAGCAGTTACAAGATAAGACACTTATCCTCTGGGGCCAACGTCCTGACTTTC. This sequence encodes CASSYKIRHLSSGANVLTF.

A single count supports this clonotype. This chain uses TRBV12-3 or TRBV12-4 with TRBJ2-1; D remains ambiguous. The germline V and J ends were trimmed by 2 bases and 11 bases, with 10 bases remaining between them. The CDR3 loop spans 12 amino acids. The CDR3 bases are TGTGCCAGCAGTTTACCCGGAATTAAGCAGTTCTTC. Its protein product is CASSLPGIKQFF.

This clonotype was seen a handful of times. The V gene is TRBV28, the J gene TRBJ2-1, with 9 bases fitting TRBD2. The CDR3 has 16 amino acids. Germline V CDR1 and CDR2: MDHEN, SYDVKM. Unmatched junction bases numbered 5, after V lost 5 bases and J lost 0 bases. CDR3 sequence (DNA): TGTGCCAGCAGTAGACTAGCGGCTTTCTCCTACAATGAGCAGTTCTTC. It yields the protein CASSRLAAFSYNEQFF.

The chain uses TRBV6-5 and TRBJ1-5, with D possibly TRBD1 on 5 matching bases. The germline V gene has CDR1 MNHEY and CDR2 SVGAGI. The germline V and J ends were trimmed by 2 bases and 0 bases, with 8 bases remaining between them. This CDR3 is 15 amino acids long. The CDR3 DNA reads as TGTGCCAGCAGTTACGATGGGACTAGCAATCAGCCCCAGCATTTT. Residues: CASSYDGTSNQPQHF.

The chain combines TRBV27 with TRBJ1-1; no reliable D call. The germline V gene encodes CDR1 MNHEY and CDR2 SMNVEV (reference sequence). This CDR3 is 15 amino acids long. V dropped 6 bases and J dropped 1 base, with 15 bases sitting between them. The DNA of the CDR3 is TGTGCCAGCAGGAAACAAGGGAGGCAGAACACTGAAGCTTTCTTT. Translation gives CASRKQGRQNTEAFF.

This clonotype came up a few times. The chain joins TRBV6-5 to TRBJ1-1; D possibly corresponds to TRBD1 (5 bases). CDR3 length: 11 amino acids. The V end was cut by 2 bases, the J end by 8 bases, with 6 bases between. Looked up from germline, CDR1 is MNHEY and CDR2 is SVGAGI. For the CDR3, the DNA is TGTGCCAGCAGTTACAGGGACGAAGCTTTCTTT. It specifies CASSYRDEAFF.

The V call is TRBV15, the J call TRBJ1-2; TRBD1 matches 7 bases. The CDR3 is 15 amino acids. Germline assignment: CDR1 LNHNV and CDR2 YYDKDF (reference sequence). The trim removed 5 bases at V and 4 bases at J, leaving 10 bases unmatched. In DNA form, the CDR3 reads TGTGCCACCAGCGGGGGGAGGGGGCTCGGCTATGGCTACACCTTC. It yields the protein CATSGGRGLGYGYTF.

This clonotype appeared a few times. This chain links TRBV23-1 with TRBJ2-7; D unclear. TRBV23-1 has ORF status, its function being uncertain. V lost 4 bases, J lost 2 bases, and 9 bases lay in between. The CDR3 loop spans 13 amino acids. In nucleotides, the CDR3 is TGCGCCAGCAGTCGTTGCAGGACCTACGAGCAGTACTTC. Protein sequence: CASSRCRTYEQYF.

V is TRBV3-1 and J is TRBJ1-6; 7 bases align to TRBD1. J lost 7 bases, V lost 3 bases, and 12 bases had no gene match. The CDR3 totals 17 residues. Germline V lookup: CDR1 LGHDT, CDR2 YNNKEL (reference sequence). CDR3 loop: CASSHTPGQLYNSPLHF. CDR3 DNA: TGTGCCAGCAGCCATACACCGGGACAGCTTTACAATTCACCCCTCCACTTT. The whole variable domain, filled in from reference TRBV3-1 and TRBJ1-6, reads DTAVSQTPKYLVTQMGNDKSIKCEQNLGHDTMYWYKQDSKKFLKIMFSYNNKELIINETVPNRFSPKSPDKAHLNLHINSLELGDSAVYFCASSHTPGQLYNSPLHFGNGTRLTVT.

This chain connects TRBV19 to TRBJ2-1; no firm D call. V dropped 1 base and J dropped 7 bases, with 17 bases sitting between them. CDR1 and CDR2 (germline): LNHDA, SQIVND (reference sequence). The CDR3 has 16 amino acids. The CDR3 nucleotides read TGTGCCAGTAGTATAGCCCGGACCCTCTATATGAATGAGCAGTTCTTC. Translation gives CASSIARTLYMNEQFF.

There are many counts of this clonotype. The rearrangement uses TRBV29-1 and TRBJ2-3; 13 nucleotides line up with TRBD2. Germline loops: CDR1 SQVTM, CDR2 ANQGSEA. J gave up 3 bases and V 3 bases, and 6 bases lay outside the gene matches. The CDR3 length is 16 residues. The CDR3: CSVDGRTSGRTDTQYF. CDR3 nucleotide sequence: TGCAGCGTTGACGGAAGGACTAGCGGGAGAACAGATACGCAGTATTTT.

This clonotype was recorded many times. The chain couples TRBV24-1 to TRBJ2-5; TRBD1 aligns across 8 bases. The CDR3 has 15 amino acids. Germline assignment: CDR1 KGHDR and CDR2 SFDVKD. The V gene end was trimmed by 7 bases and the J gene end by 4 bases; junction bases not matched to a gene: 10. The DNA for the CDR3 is TGTGCCACCAGCGGAGGGAAGGACAGGGCAGAGACCCAGTACTTC. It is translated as CATSGGKDRAETQYF.